These 8 T cell receptor beta chains share one sample of origin, sequenced in a study of PD-1 blockade in classical Hodgkin lymphoma. Assay used: immunoSEQ multiplex PCR; TCRdb lists only in-frame clones, some missing. Of about 58,000 clones listed, approximately 90% are singletons. Every patient relapsed after autologous stem cell transplantation, and brentuximab vedotin exposure varied. The sample was peripheral blood mononuclear cells (PBMCs), taken before the second cycle of nivolumab. Source of these receptors: a human donor with classical Hodgkin lymphoma.

This clone was observed a single time. This chain uses TRBV7-3 with TRBJ2-3; possibly TRBD2 for D (5 bases). Germline-derived CDR1 and CDR2 are SGHTA and FQGTGA. CDR3 length: 17 amino acids. Trimming shortened V by 2 bases and J by 3 bases, and 18 bases separated the two germline ends. The CDR3, as DNA: TGTGCCAGCAGCTTAGTGGGTGGGAGTGGAAGAACAGATACGCAGTATTTT. It translates to CASSLVGGSGRTDTQYF.

The chain employs TRBV7-2 and TRBJ1-5; 9 positions agree with TRBD1. This CDR3 is built from 16 residues. The trim removed 5 bases at V and 4 bases at J, leaving 9 bases unmatched. Per germline, CDR1 SGHTA and CDR2 FQGNSA. CDR3 nucleotides: TGTGCCAGCAGCGCCGTCCCGGGACAGGGAAATCAGCCCCAGCATTTT. Translating gives CASSAVPGQGNQPQHF.

The V and J genes are TRBV7-3 and TRBJ2-2; 11 positions match TRBD2. Germline trimming cut 6 bases from V and 0 bases from J; bases unmatched to any gene: 12. Germline lookup yields CDR1 SGHTA and CDR2 FQGTGA. CDR3 length: 19 residues. The CDR3 coding sequence is TGTGCCAGCAGGAAGACCGGGACTAGCGGAACCGCGAACACCGGGGAGCTGTTTTTT. As protein: CASRKTGTSGTANTGELFF.

This chain links TRBV19 with TRBJ2-6, with 9 bases matching TRBD1. Looked up from germline, CDR1 is LNHDA and CDR2 is SQIVND (reference sequence). V dropped 3 bases and J dropped 2; count of bases not matched to a gene: 5. This CDR3 is built from 17 residues. The CDR3 protein is CASSIGQGLAGANVLTF. The CDR3 DNA reads as TGTGCCAGTAGTATTGGACAGGGGCTTGCTGGGGCCAACGTCCTGACTTTC.

This sequence joins TRBV30 and TRBJ2-1; no firm D call. Per germline, CDR1 GTSNPN and CDR2 SVGIG (reference sequence). The CDR3 is 13 amino acids. Trimming pared 1 base from V and 0 bases from J, leaving 4 bases between. CDR3 in amino acids: CAWSGLSYNEQFF. The DNA of the CDR3 is TGTGCCTGGAGTGGACTCTCCTACAATGAGCAGTTCTTC.

The chain joins TRBV27 to TRBJ2-7, with a possible D match to TRBD2 (5 bases). This CDR3 is 15 amino acids long. The V end was cut by 7 bases, the J end by 0 bases, with 16 bases between. Per the germline V gene, CDR1 is MNHEY and CDR2 is SMNVEV (reference sequence). The CDR3 reads CASNFHGESSYEQYF. The CDR3 DNA follows: TGTGCCAGCAACTTCCACGGGGAAAGCTCCTACGAGCAGTACTTC.

V gene TRBV27 combines with J gene TRBJ1-2, with D possibly matching TRBD1 (6 bases). The CDR3 is 15 amino acids. Per germline, CDR1 MNHEY and CDR2 SMNVEV (reference sequence). With 3 bases removed from V and 5 bases from J, the gap between germline ends came to 16 bases. The CDR3 reads CASSFLVGGTYGYTF. The CDR3 DNA reads TGTGCCAGCAGTTTTCTGGTGGGGGGCACTTATGGCTACACCTTC.

This clone was detected once. The chain recombines TRBV7-7 with TRBJ2-3, with 7 positions matching TRBD2. The V gene end was trimmed by 2 bases and the J gene end by 0 bases; junction bases not matched to a gene: 8. This CDR3 is 17 amino acids long. Germline CDR1 reads SSHAT; CDR2 reads FNYEAQ (reference sequence). CDR3 sequence: CASSLNLAVDSTDTQYF. CDR3 nucleotides: TGTGCCAGCAGCTTAAACCTAGCGGTAGATAGCACAGATACGCAGTATTTT. The full variable domain, with the rest looked up from reference TRBV7-7 and TRBJ2-3, is GAGVSQSPRYKVTKRGQDVTLRCDPISSHATLYWYQQALGQGPEFLTYFNYEAQPDKSGLPSDRFSAERPEGSISTLTIQRTEQRDSAMYRCASSLNLAVDSTDTQYFGPGTRLTVL.